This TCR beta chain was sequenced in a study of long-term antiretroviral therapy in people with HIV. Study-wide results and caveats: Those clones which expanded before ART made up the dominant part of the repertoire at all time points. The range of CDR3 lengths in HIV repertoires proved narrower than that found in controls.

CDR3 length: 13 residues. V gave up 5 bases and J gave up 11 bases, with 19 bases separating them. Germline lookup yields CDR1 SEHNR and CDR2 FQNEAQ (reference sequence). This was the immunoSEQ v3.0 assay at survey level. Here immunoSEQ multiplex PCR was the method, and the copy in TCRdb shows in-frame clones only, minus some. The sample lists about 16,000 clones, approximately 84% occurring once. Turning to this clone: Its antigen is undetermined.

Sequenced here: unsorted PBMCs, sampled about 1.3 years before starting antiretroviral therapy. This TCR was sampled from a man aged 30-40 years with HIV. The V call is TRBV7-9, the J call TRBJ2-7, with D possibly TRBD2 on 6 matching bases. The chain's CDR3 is CASSLGTPYLEYF. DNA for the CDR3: TGTGCCAGCAGCCTCGGGACTCCTTATCTGGAGTACTTC.